Presented here are 5 T cell receptor beta chains from one specimen sequenced in a study of blood T cell repertoires in COVID-19. Some clones are missing from TCRdb's copy, which holds only in-frame ones; the method was immunoSEQ multiplex PCR. This sample yields 350,000 to 450,000 clones, of which 70% to 90% are seen a single time; approximately 1.5% belongs to the top ten. Sequences were obtained from PBMCs or T cells enriched from blood (not recorded which). The receptor source for this set is a woman between 18 and 29 years old who had been exposed to COVID-19.

The chain uses TRBV3-1 (or the pseudogene TRBV3-2) and TRBJ2-1; weak D call: TRBD2 (5 bases). The CDR3 consists of 16 residues. Between the trimmed V and J ends, which lost 1 base and 0 bases, there was a span of 10 bases. CDR1 and CDR2 (germline): LGHDT, YNNKEL (reference sequence). The CDR3 sequence: CASSQVWRSSYNEQFF. The DNA for the CDR3 is TGTGCCAGCAGCCAAGTTTGGAGGAGCTCCTACAATGAGCAGTTCTTC.

The chain employs TRBV30 and TRBJ1-1, with D possibly TRBD1 on 6 matching bases. The V and J ends lost 5 bases and 7 bases respectively, with 14 bases between them. The CDR3 has 12 amino acids. Germline V CDR1 and CDR2: GTSNPN, SVGIG (reference sequence). The CDR3 sequence: CAWDTGQVEAFF. The CDR3 bases are TGTGCCTGGGATACAGGGCAGGTTGAAGCTTTCTTT.

In its sample, this clone was seen a few times. J is TRBJ1-6 and V is TRBV27; D not resolved. CDR1 MNHEY and CDR2 SMNVEV come from the germline V gene (reference sequence). The CDR3 consists of 15 residues. V shed 4 bases and J shed 0 bases, with 7 bases lying between them. The CDR3 bases are TGTGCCAGCAGTTCTCGGGGCTCCTATAATTCACCCCTCCACTTT. Amino acid sequence: CASSSRGSYNSPLHF.

The chain carries TRBV6-5 and TRBJ2-5, with D tentatively TRBD1 (6 bases). Trimming shortened V by 2 bases and J by 2 bases, and 9 bases separated the two germline ends. Germline V gene lookup returns CDR1 MNHEY and CDR2 SVGAGI. The CDR3 runs to 14 residues. For the CDR3, the DNA is TGTGCCAGCAGTTACGGGCAGGGGCAAGAGACCCAGTACTTC. Encoded protein: CASSYGQGQETQYF.

The J gene is TRBJ1-5, the V gene TRBV14, with 9 bases matching TRBD1. CDR1 SGHDN and CDR2 FVKESK come from the germline V gene. Losses at the gene ends were 4 bases for V and 2 bases for J; bases not matched to a gene: 3. This CDR3 region has 15 residues. As DNA, the CDR3 is TGTGCCAGCAGCCGGACAGGGGAGGGCAATCAGCCCCAGCATTTT. Its protein is CASSRTGEGNQPQHF.